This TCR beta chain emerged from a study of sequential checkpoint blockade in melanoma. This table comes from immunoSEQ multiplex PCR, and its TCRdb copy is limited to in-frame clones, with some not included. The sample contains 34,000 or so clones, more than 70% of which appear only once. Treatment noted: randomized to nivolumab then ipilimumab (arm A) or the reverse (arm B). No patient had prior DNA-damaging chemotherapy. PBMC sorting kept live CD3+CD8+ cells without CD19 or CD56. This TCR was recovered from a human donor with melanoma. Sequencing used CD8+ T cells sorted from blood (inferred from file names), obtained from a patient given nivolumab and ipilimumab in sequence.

DNA of the CDR3: TGCGCCAGCAGCGCCCGACTCGCCTGGGACACCGGGGAGCTGTTTTTT. This translates into CASSARLAWDTGELFF. The chain uses TRBV4-1 and TRBJ2-2; no definite D call. V lost 5 bases to trimming and J lost 3 bases, with 16 bases between them. The CDR3 sequence is 16 residues long. CDR1 is MGHRA and CDR2 is YSYEKL in the germline V gene.